The 21 T cell receptor beta chains reported below all come from one sample, sequenced in a study of blood T cells in healthy people across ages. Sample-barcoded 5' priming and a J-beta primer mix drove a second PCR of roughly 7 to 11 cycles. TCRdb redid the calling of the 5' RACE reads with MiXCR, one entry per CDR3 protein. This table holds about 570,000 distinct CDR3 sequences, 27% found once. Sequenced: blood. The receptors derive from a woman in her 70s in good health.

This clonotype was detected a few times. The rearrangement uses TRBV5-5 and TRBJ2-5; D is tentatively TRBD1 or TRBD2 (6 bases each). Looked up from germline, CDR1 is SGHKS and CDR2 is YYEKEE (reference sequence). V shed 3 bases and J shed 2 bases, with 17 bases lying between them. The CDR3 is 16 residues long. The CDR3 coding sequence is TGTGCCAGCAGCTATGGAGGAGGGGGAAGGCAAGAGACCCAGTACTTC. Its translation: CASSYGGGGRQETQYF.

This clonotype was seen a few times. The chain recombines TRBV2 with TRBJ2-5; D call uncertain. The J call could be wrong; TRBJ2-1 is a better fit for the DNA end. Looked up from germline, CDR1 is SNHLY and CDR2 is FYNNEI. The CDR3 contains 12 residues. The CDR3 region is CASSGSGGEQFF. CDR3 in DNA: TGTGCCAGCAGTGGATCGGGTGGTGAGCAGTTCTTC.

This clonotype occurred a few times. This chain links TRBV4-1 with TRBJ1-4; maybe TRBD1 (5 bases). This CDR3 contains 17 residues. Germline V gene lookup returns CDR1 MGHRA and CDR2 YSYEKL. Trimming took off 1 base at V and 0 bases at J, with 12 bases between the two ends. Here the CDR3 reads CASSQGVGAATNEKLFF. The DNA of the CDR3 is TGCGCCAGCAGCCAAGGAGTAGGGGCCGCAACTAATGAAAAACTGTTTTTT.

J is TRBJ1-5 and V is TRBV6-6; D might be TRBD1 (5 bases). Germline lookup yields CDR1 MNHNY and CDR2 SVGAGI (reference sequence). V shed 5 bases and J shed 6 bases, with 14 bases lying between them. This CDR3 is 14 amino acids long. Here the CDR3 reads CASSDPGSFQPQHF. In nucleotides, the CDR3 is TGTGCCAGCAGTGACCCAGGGAGTTTTCAGCCCCAGCATTTT.

The J gene is TRBJ1-5, the V gene TRBV29-1; 10 bases align to TRBD1. The junction had 5 bases not matched to a gene; V was cut back by 0 bases and J by 9 bases. Germline V gives CDR1 SQVTM, CDR2 ANQGSEA. This CDR3 is built from 14 residues. This CDR3 is CSVEEGTGARPQHF. The CDR3 coding sequence is TGCAGCGTTGAAGAGGGGACAGGGGCTAGGCCCCAGCATTTT.

The chain has TRBV4-3 and TRBJ2-3; a weak D match, TRBD2 (5 bases). Trimming cost V 0 bases and J 4 bases, with 20 bases left between them. Germline CDR1 reads LGHNA; CDR2 reads YSLEER. The length of the CDR3 is 18 residues. The DNA for the CDR3 is TGCGCCAGCAGCCAAGATCCCCCTCCGGGGTCTCCATCAGATACGCAGTATTTT. Protein sequence: CASSQDPPPGSPSDTQYF.

This chain connects TRBV7-3 to TRBJ2-2; D is uncertain. The V gene's germline CDR1 is SGHTA and CDR2 FQGTGA. This CDR3 contains 15 residues. V gave up 1 base and J gave up 5 bases, with 11 bases separating them. The CDR3 nucleotides read TGTGCCAGCAGCTTAAGTCGGCACCCTACCGGGGAGCTGTTTTTT. Amino acids: CASSLSRHPTGELFF.

V is TRBV3-1 and J is TRBJ2-3, with D possibly being TRBD2 (6 bases). Germline CDR1 is LGHDT and CDR2 is YNNKEL (reference sequence). The ends were cut back, 0 bases at V and 2 bases at J, with 12 bases in the middle. There are 16 residues in the CDR3. The CDR3 spells CASSQDLGGNTDTQYF. DNA for the CDR3: TGTGCCAGCAGCCAAGATCTCGGCGGGAACACAGATACGCAGTATTTT.

This clonotype was recorded a few times. The J gene is TRBJ1-5, the V gene TRBV20-1, with D unclear. V shed 2 bases and J shed 4 bases, with 6 bases lying between them. The CDR3 extends over 12 amino acids. Germline V gene sequence: CDR1 DFQATT, CDR2 SNEGSKA (reference sequence). Here the CDR3 reads CSARRGNQPQHF. CDR3 in DNA: TGCAGTGCTAGACGCGGGAATCAGCCCCAGCATTTT.

This clonotype has just a few counts. The chain combines TRBV27 with TRBJ2-5; TRBD2 might be the D (5 bases). The J call is doubtful: the DNA matches TRBJ2-1 better. The CDR3 covers 13 residues. Germline loops: CDR1 MNHEY, CDR2 SMNVEV (reference sequence). The CDR3 region has the DNA TGTGCCAGCAGTTTGAGAGAAGGAGGTGAGCAGTTCTTC. Protein product: CASSLREGGEQFF.

At least ten counts were recorded for this clonotype. The chain recombines TRBV6-1 with TRBJ2-3, with 16 bases that match TRBD2. Germline V gene lookup returns CDR1 MNHNS and CDR2 SASEGT. V was pared by 6 bases and J by 3 bases, with 15 bases of the junction left unmatched. This CDR3 has 20 amino acids. The CDR3 region has the DNA TGTGCCAGCAGCCGGCGGGACGGGACTAGCGGGGGGGCCCTTACAGATACGCAGTATTTT. Its translation is CASSRRDGTSGGALTDTQYF.

The chain recombines TRBV19 with TRBJ2-1; D is possibly TRBD2 (5 bases). Germline CDR1 reads LNHDA; CDR2 reads SQIVND (reference sequence). The V end was cut by 7 bases, the J end by 4 bases, with 8 bases between. This CDR3 spans 12 amino acids. The CDR3, as DNA: TGTGCCAGTATGGACTTTTACAATGAGCAGTTCTTC. This translates into CASMDFYNEQFF.

The chain is built from TRBV12-3 or TRBV12-4 and TRBJ2-7; D is perhaps TRBD2 (6 bases). Trimming cost V 1 base and J 0 bases, with 19 bases left between them. The CDR3 is made up of 18 amino acids. This CDR3 reads CASSLGSGGQLLSYEQYF. Written as DNA, the CDR3 is TGTGCCAGCAGTTTAGGGTCTGGAGGGCAGTTGCTCTCCTACGAGCAGTACTTC.

V is TRBV12-3 or TRBV12-4 and J is TRBJ2-1; 7 positions agree with TRBD2. The trim removed 2 bases at V and 4 bases at J, leaving 8 bases unmatched. The CDR3 totals 16 residues. The DNA of the CDR3 is TGTGCCAGCAGTTTATATACCCTAGCGGCGTACAATGAGCAGTTCTTC. Translating it yields CASSLYTLAAYNEQFF.

The genes are TRBV29-1 and TRBJ2-1, with D perhaps TRBD1 (5 bases). The V end lost 5 bases, the J end lost 1 base, and 9 bases lay between the germline ends. Germline assignment: CDR1 SQVTM and CDR2 ANQGSEA. The CDR3 runs 13 residues. DNA of the CDR3: TGCAGCGTTTCGACAGCTTCCTACAATGAGCAGTTCTTC. Residues: CSVSTASYNEQFF.

This clonotype was seen a handful of times. The V call is TRBV7-2, the J call TRBJ2-3; TRBD2 matches 9 bases. Unmatched junction bases numbered 10, after V lost 0 bases and J lost 15 bases. Germline CDR1 reads SGHTA; CDR2 reads FQGNSA. The CDR3 runs to 14 residues. The CDR3 coding sequence is TGTGCCAGCAGCTTAGCGGCGGGGGGGCCAAGCACCTATTTT. Translating it yields CASSLAAGGPSTYF.

The chain couples TRBV15 to TRBJ1-5; D is possibly TRBD1 (6 bases). V gave up 1 base and J gave up 7 bases, with 17 bases separating them. Per the germline V gene, CDR1 is LNHNV and CDR2 is YYDKDF (reference sequence). The CDR3 length is 16 residues. The CDR3 nucleotides read TGTGCCACCAGCAGAGCACGTTTGTCAGGGGAGCAGCCCCAGCATTTT. Its translation: CATSRARLSGEQPQHF.

This CDR3 is CASSLRGGAGYQPQHF. The CDR3 DNA reads TGTGCCAGCAGCCTACGAGGAGGCGCGGGGTATCAGCCCCAGCATTTT. The genes are TRBV7-2 and TRBJ1-5; no clear D gene. Trimming removed 5 bases from V and 5 bases from J, with 19 bases in between. This CDR3 is 16 amino acids long. The germline V gene encodes CDR1 SGHTA and CDR2 FQGNSA. The variable domain in full, completed from reference TRBV7-2 and TRBJ1-5, reads GAGVSQSPSNKVTEKGKDVELRCDPISGHTALYWYRQSLGQGLEFLIYFQGNSAPDKSGLPSDRFSAERTGGSVSTLTIQRTQQEDSAVYLCASSLRGGAGYQPQHFGDGTRLSIL.

The chain employs TRBV7-8 and TRBJ1-2; D might be TRBD1 (5 bases). The V gene's germline CDR1 is SGHVS and CDR2 FQNEAQ. V was cut by 5 bases and J by 4 bases, with 17 bases left in between. The CDR3 totals 15 residues. For the CDR3, the DNA is TGTGCCAGCAGCCGACCTTGGGACGGAAGCTATGGCTACACCTTC. This codes for CASSRPWDGSYGYTF.

As to this clonotype: One junction end does not reproduce the germline sequence, and a read error may be involved. The DNA for the CDR3 is TGTGCCAGCAGCCGAACGGTCACGGGGCTAGCTGGAAGCACCATATATTTT. Its protein product is CASSRTVTGLAGSTIYF. The chain couples TRBV3-1 to TRBJ1-3; D perhaps matches TRBD1 (5 bases). CDR1 is LGHDT and CDR2 is YNNKEL in the germline V gene (reference sequence). The CDR3 has 17 amino acids.

The rearrangement uses TRBV7-2 and TRBJ1-5; D is unclear. The germline CDR1 and CDR2 sequences are SGHTA and FQGNSA. Trimming removed 5 bases from V and 5 bases from J, with 10 bases in between. The CDR3 has 13 amino acids. CDR3 sequence reads: CASSKQADQPQHF. CDR3 DNA: TGTGCCAGCAGCAAGCAAGCAGATCAGCCCCAGCATTTT.